The 11 T cell receptor beta chains reported below all come from one sample, sequenced in a study of CD8+ T cells in alopecia areata. Following RNA extraction, reverse transcription yielded cDNA that acted as the sequencing template. The table came from immunoSEQ multiplex PCR; TCRdb's copy has only in-frame clones and leaves some out. This sample has roughly 100,000 clones; about 60% occur once, and the top ten carry 8% to 10%. The material sequenced was CD4+ T cells sorted from blood. These receptors came from a human donor in good health.

The chain links TRBV7-2 to TRBJ2-3, with TRBD1 matching 9 bases. V was pared by 6 bases and J by 8 bases, with 9 bases of the junction left unmatched. Per germline, CDR1 SGHTA and CDR2 FQGNSA. The length of the CDR3 is 14 residues. The CDR3 region is CASRSGQGKSTQYF. The CDR3, as DNA: TGTGCCAGCAGGTCTGGACAGGGGAAGTCTACGCAGTATTTT.

The sample holds one count of this clone. V gene TRBV19 combines with J gene TRBJ2-5; no firm D call. The germline V and J ends were trimmed by 5 bases and 7 bases, with 11 bases remaining between them. The germline gives CDR1 LNHDA, CDR2 SQIVND (reference sequence). The CDR3 runs to 12 residues. CDR3: CASSYLGSTQYF. CDR3 nucleotide sequence: TGTGCCAGTAGTTATCTGGGGTCGACCCAGTACTTC.

The rearrangement links TRBV29-1 to TRBJ2-7; D gene ambiguous. This CDR3 spans 11 amino acids. The germline gives CDR1 SQVTM, CDR2 ANQGSEA. V lost 4 bases and J lost 3, with 7 bases in between. CDR3 amino acids: CSVGGSYEQYF. CDR3 nucleotide sequence: TGCAGCGTTGGTGGCAGCTACGAGCAGTACTTC.

This clone appeared a few times. The chain joins TRBV28 to TRBJ1-1, with D possibly TRBD1 on 6 matching bases. V lost 9 bases to trimming and J lost 1 base, with 12 bases between them. Germline V gene lookup returns CDR1 MDHEN and CDR2 SYDVKM. This CDR3 comprises 13 residues. CDR3 bases: TGTGCCAGTAACCTGGGACAGAACACTGAAGCTTTCTTT. Protein sequence: CASNLGQNTEAFF.

The rearrangement joins TRBV9 to TRBJ1-6; possibly TRBD1 for D (5 bases). The ends were cut back, 1 base at V and 9 bases at J, with 14 bases in the middle. The CDR3 length is 15 residues. Germline values: CDR1 SGDLS, CDR2 YYNGEE. The CDR3 sequence is CASSVSPGFGSPLHF. In DNA form, the CDR3 reads TGTGCCAGCAGCGTAAGTCCAGGGTTCGGTTCACCCCTCCACTTT.

The chain recombines TRBV5-1 with TRBJ2-3; 8 bases match TRBD1. CDR1 and CDR2 from the germline V gene are SGHRS and YFSETQ. CDR3 size: 16 residues. The trim removed 4 bases at V and 1 base at J, leaving 8 bases unmatched. DNA for the CDR3: TGCGCCAGCAGCACCGCAGGGGGCGCGGGCACAGATACGCAGTATTTT. It yields the protein CASSTAGGAGTDTQYF.

The V call is TRBV6-5, the J call TRBJ1-6; D is possibly TRBD1 (6 bases). The ends were cut back, 5 bases at V and 7 bases at J, with 15 bases in the middle. The germline V gene encodes CDR1 MNHEY and CDR2 SVGAGI. The CDR3 is 15 residues long. CDR3 sequence reads: CASSRGRGENSPLHF. The CDR3 nucleotides are TGTGCCAGCAGTAGGGGTAGGGGGGAAAATTCACCCCTCCACTTT.

J is TRBJ2-7 and V is TRBV30; D is uncertain. Germline-derived CDR1 and CDR2 are GTSNPN and SVGIG (reference sequence). The CDR3 consists of 13 residues. Trimming stripped 2 bases from V and 0 bases from J, with 8 bases between. The CDR3 DNA reads TGTGCCTGGAGTCCCGCCGACTCCTACGAGCAGTACTTC. The encoded protein is CAWSPADSYEQYF.

This chain links TRBV4-1 with TRBJ2-5; 9 nucleotides line up with TRBD2. The junction had 0 bases not matched to a gene; V was cut back by 3 bases and J by 4 bases. Per germline, CDR1 MGHRA and CDR2 YSYEKL. The CDR3 has 13 amino acids. This CDR3 is CASSQGLAETQYF. Here the CDR3 DNA reads TGCGCCAGCAGCCAGGGACTAGCAGAGACCCAGTACTTC.

The chain is built from TRBV23-1 and TRBJ2-5; D might be TRBD1 (5 bases). TRBV23-1 is given ORF status, its function remaining uncertain. V was clipped by 0 bases and J by 3 bases, with 14 bases between them. CDR3 size: 16 residues. The CDR3 DNA follows: TGCGCCAGCAGTCAATCATCCAGGGTACATGAAGAGACCCAGTACTTC. Its protein product is CASSQSSRVHEETQYF.

This clone has more than one count but fewer than ten. The chain recombines TRBV18 with TRBJ2-3; D uncertain. The CDR3 sequence is 15 residues long. Germline assignment: CDR1 KGHSH and CDR2 LQKENI. The V gene lost 6 bases and the J gene lost 0 bases, with 13 bases spanning the gap. CDR3 in amino acids: CASSHRADSTDTQYF. Here the CDR3 DNA reads TGTGCCAGCTCCCATAGGGCAGATAGCACAGATACGCAGTATTTT.